This T cell receptor (beta chain) was sequenced in a study of blood T cells in healthy people across ages. With V trimmed by 4 bases and J by 6 bases, 11 bases remained unmatched. The CDR3 runs to 16 residues. CDR1 is SGDLS and CDR2 is YYNGEE in the germline V gene. A second PCR of about 6 to 11 cycles used a sample-barcoded 5' primer and a J-beta primer mix. TCRdb recomputed calls from the 5' RACE reads with MiXCR, one row per CDR3 protein. This table has roughly 830,000 distinct CDR3 sequences, about 62% appearing once. The receptor was derived from a man aged 25-45 years in good health. Input material: blood. This chain uses TRBV9 with TRBJ2-5, with 11 bases identical to TRBD2. For the CDR3, the DNA is TGTGCCAGCAGCCTGAATATAGCGGGGGGGCCGCAGACCCAGTACTTC. Translating it yields CASSLNIAGGPQTQYF.